The 7 T cell receptor beta chains in this list originate from one sample, sequenced in a study of beta chain features in type 1 diabetes. Study-level points and caveats: TCRB CDR3 length was moderately but significantly reduced in all four CD4+ subsets of Type 1 diabetes patients.

Their antigens are not known. Every bit of the isolated RNA underwent reverse transcription, so sequencing read expressed TCRB transcripts. Sequencing was performed with immunoSEQ multiplex PCR; in TCRdb, only in-frame clones are kept and a portion is missing. The data show 350,000 to 400,000 clones, around 12% seen once. The sequenced sample consisted of naive CD4+ T cells from blood. The receptor set was obtained from a woman younger than 35 with type 1 diabetes.

There are a few counts of this clone. CDR3 region: CAWKRNPNTEAFF. In DNA, the CDR3 is TGTGCCTGGAAGAGGAACCCGAACACTGAAGCTTTCTTT. The genes are TRBV30 and TRBJ1-1; D is undetermined. V was pared by 4 bases and J by 1 base, with 10 bases between. The germline V gene has CDR1 GTSNPN and CDR2 SVGIG (reference sequence). CDR3 length: 13 residues. The variable domain in full, completed from reference TRBV30 and TRBJ1-1, reads SQTIHQWPATLVQPVGSPLSLECTVEGTSNPNLYWYRQAAGRGLQLLFYSVGIGQISSEVPQNLSASRPQDRQFILSSKKLLLSDSGFYLCAWKRNPNTEAFFGQGTRLTVV.

This clone was found a few times. This chain uses TRBV7-8 with TRBJ1-5, with D tentatively TRBD1 (6 bases). CDR1 SGHVS and CDR2 FQNEAQ come from the germline V gene. Trimming pared 4 bases from V and 5 bases from J, leaving 9 bases between. CDR3 size: 13 residues. This CDR3 is CASSWGRDQPQHF. CDR3 DNA sequence: TGTGCCAGCAGCTGGGGGCGCGATCAGCCCCAGCATTTT.

The rearrangement joins TRBV7-9 to TRBJ1-1; no firm D call. Germline assignment: CDR1 SEHNR and CDR2 FQNEAQ (reference sequence). Trimming removed 0 bases from V and 8 bases from J, with 10 bases in between. The CDR3 sequence is 13 residues long. In nucleotides, the CDR3 is TGTGCCAGCAGCTTAGCTGGCGGATACGAAGCTTTCTTT. The encoded protein is CASSLAGGYEAFF.

The chain links TRBV2 to TRBJ2-3; 8 bases are shared with TRBD1. Germline V gene sequence: CDR1 SNHLY, CDR2 FYNNEI. CDR3 length: 13 residues. The ends lost 8 bases at V and 4 bases at J; junction bases unmatched: 5. The chain's CDR3 is CASHTGGSDTQYF. The CDR3 region has the DNA TGTGCCAGCCACACAGGGGGTTCAGATACGCAGTATTTT.

This clone was seen a handful of times. The chain has TRBV5-6 and TRBJ2-1; maybe TRBD2 (5 bases). The V end was cut by 0 bases, the J end by 13 bases, with 8 bases between. There are 11 residues in the CDR3. Germline V lookup: CDR1 SGHDT, CDR2 YYEEEE. CDR3 in amino acids: CASSLDRGQFF. As DNA, the CDR3 is TGTGCCAGCAGCTTGGACCGGGGTCAGTTCTTC.

The V gene is TRBV27, the J gene TRBJ2-3, with D unresolved. V gave up 8 bases and J gave up 2 bases, with 20 bases separating them. The CDR3 length is 16 residues. The germline V gene encodes CDR1 MNHEY and CDR2 SMNVEV (reference sequence). CDR3 in DNA: TGTGCCAGCCCTAGTGGCGAAGGCTACCTCACAGATACGCAGTATTTT. Protein product: CASPSGEGYLTDTQYF.

This clone was counted between two and nine times. The chain combines TRBV7-2 with TRBJ2-7; no clear D. V shed 6 bases and J shed 9 bases, with 21 bases lying between them. Germline values: CDR1 SGHTA, CDR2 FQGNSA. The CDR3 length is 14 residues. The CDR3 nucleotides read TGTGCCAGCAGTCAACGGGTCAAGACTCAAGGGCAGTACTTC. Amino acids: CASSQRVKTQGQYF.